This TCR beta chain was identified in a study of regulatory T cells in long-lasting Graves disease. Construction of TCR beta libraries relied on iRepertoire HTBI primers and on Arm-PCR targeting CDR3 regions. TCRdb passed the multiplex PCR reads through MiXCR, listing each CDR3 protein once. This sample yields some 400,000 distinct CDR3 sequences, of which about 15% are seen a single time; around 17% belongs to the top ten. V shed 6 bases and J 4 bases; nucleotides not matched to a gene: 13. Germline V lookup: CDR1 SGHTA, CDR2 FQGNSA. This CDR3 region has 16 residues. The sample holds many counts of this clonotype. Stated time point: newly diagnosed GD, antithyroid drugs for less than 3 months. TCR sequences were obtained from RNA taken from PBMCs. The same sample was also studied in work on T cells in Graves' hyperthyroidism and ophthalmopathy. That paper adds: The study used the HTBI primer set for a first-round RT-PCR of the TCR CDR3.

The sequencing used peripheral blood mononuclear cells (PBMCs), collected at new diagnosis, from a patient treated with antithyroid drugs. The clonotype comes from a woman aged 25 to 39 with Graves disease. The J gene is TRBJ2-3, the V gene TRBV7-2, with 7 nucleotides matching TRBD1. The CDR3 bases are TGTGCCAGCAGACACCGGGACAGCAGGGGGTCAGATACGCAGTATTTT. Translated: CASRHRDSRGSDTQYF. The whole variable domain, remainder taken from reference TRBV7-2 and TRBJ2-3, is GAGVSQSPSNKVTEKGKDVELRCDPISGHTALYWYRQSLGQGLEFLIYFQGNSAPDKSGLPSDRFSAERTGGSVSTLTIQRTQQEDSAVYLCASRHRDSRGSDTQYFGPGTRLTVL.